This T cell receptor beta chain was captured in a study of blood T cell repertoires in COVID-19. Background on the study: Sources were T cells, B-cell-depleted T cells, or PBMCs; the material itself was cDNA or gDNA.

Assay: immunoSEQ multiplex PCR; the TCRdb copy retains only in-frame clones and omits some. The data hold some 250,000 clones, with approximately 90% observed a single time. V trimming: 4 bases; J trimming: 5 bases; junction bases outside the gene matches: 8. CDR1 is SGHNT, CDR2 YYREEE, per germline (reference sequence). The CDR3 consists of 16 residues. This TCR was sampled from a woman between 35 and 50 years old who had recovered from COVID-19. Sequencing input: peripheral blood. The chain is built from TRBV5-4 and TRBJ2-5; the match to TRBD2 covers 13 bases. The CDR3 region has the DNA TGTGCCAGCAGCCTCCGGACTAGCGGGAGAGGGGAGACCCAGTACTTC. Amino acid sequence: CASSLRTSGRGETQYF.